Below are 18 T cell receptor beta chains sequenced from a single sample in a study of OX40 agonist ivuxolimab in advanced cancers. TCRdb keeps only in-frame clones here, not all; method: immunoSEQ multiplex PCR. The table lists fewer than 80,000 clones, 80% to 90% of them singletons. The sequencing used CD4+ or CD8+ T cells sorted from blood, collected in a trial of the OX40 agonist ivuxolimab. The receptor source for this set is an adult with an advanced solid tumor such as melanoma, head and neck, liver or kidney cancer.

The CDR3 loop is CASSSTSRSGNTIYF. The CDR3 DNA reads TGTGCCAGCAGCTCCACAAGCAGATCCGGAAACACCATATATTTT. This chain links TRBV11-2 with TRBJ1-3; D remains ambiguous. Per the germline V gene, CDR1 is SGHAT and CDR2 is FQNNGV. This CDR3 spans 15 amino acids. Trimming cost V 4 bases and J 4 bases, with 14 bases left between them. Together with reference TRBV11-2 and TRBJ1-3, the CDR3 gives the full variable domain: EAGVAQSPRYKIIEKRQSVAFWCNPISGHATLYWYQQILGQGPKLLIQFQNNGVVDDSQLPKDRFSAERLKGVDSTLKIQPAKLEDSAVYLCASSSTSRSGNTIYFGEGSWLTVV.

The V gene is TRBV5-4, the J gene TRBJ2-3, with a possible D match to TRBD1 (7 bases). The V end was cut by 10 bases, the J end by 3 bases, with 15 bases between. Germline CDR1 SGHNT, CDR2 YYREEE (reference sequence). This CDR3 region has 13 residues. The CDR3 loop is CAAGGGNTDTQYF. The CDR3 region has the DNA TGTGCCGCAGGGGGAGGTAATACAGATACGCAGTATTTT.

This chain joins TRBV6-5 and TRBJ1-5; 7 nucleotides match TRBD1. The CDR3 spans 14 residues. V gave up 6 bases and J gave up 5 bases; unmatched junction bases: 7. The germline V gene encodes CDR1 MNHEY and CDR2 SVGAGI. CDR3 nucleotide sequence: TGTGCCAGCAGCCAAGGACAGGTTGATCAGCCCCAGCATTTT. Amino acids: CASSQGQVDQPQHF.

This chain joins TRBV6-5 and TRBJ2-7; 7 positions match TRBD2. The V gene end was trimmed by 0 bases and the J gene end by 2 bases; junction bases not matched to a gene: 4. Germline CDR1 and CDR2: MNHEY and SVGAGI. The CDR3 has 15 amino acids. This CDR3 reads CASSYSPGGPYEQYF. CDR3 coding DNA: TGTGCCAGCAGTTACTCGCCGGGGGGACCCTACGAGCAGTACTTC.

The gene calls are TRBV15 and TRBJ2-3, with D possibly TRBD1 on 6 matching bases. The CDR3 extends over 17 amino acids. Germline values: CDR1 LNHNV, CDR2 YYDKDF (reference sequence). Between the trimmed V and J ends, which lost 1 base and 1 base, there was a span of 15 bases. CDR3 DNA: TGTGCCACCAGCAGAGTCGGGGTGAACAGGGGCACAGATACGCAGTATTTT. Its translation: CATSRVGVNRGTDTQYF.

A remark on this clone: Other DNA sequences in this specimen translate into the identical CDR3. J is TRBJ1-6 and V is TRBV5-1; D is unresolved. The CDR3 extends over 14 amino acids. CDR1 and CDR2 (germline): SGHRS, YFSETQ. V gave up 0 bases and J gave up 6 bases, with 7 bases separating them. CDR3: CASSLEKFNSPLHF. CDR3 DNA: TGCGCCAGCAGCTTGGAGAAGTTTAATTCACCCCTCCACTTT. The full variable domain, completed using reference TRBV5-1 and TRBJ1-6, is KAGVTQTPRYLIKTRGQQVTLSCSPISGHRSVSWYQQTPGQGLQFLFEYFSETQRNKGNFPGRFSGRQFSNSRSEMNVSTLELGDSALYLCASSLEKFNSPLHFGNGTRLTVT.

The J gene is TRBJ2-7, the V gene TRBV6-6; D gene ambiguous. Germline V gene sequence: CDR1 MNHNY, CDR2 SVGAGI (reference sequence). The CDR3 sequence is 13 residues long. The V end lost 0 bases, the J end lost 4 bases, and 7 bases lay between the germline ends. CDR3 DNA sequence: TGTGCCAGCAGTTACTCGGCTATATACGAGCAGTACTTC. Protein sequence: CASSYSAIYEQYF.

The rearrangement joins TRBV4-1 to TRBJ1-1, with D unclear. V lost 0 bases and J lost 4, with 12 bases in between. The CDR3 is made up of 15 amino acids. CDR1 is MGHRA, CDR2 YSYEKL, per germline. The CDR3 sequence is CASSQDPDGATEAFF. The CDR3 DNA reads TGCGCCAGCAGCCAAGATCCCGACGGCGCCACTGAAGCTTTCTTT.

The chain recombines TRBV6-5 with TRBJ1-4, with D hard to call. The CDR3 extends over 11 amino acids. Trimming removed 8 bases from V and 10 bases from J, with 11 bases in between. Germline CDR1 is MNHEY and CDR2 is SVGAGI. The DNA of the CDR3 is TGTGCCAGCGAGTATGAGGGAAAACTGTTTTTT. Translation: CASEYEGKLFF.

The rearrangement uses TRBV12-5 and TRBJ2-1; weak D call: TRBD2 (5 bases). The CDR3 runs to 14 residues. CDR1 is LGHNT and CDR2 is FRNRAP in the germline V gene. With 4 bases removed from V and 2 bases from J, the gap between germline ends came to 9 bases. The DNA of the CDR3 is TGTGCTAGTGGTTCGGGGTTTCCCTACAATGAGCAGTTCTTC. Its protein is CASGSGFPYNEQFF.

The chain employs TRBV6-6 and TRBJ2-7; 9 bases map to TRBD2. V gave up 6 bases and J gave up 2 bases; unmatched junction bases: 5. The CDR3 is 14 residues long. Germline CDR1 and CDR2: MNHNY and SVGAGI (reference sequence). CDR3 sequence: CASSRLAATYEQYF. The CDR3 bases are TGTGCCAGCAGCCGACTAGCGGCCACCTACGAGCAGTACTTC.

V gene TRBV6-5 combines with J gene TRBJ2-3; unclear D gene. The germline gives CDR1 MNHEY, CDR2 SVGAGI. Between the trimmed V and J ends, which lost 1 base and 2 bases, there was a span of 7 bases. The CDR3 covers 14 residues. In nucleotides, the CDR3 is TGTGCCAGCAGTTACTACTCAGACACAGATACGCAGTATTTT. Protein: CASSYYSDTDTQYF.

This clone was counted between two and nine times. CDR3 amino acids: CSAASEHTQYF. CDR3 nucleotide sequence: TGCAGTGCAGCTAGCGAACACACGCAGTATTTT. The J gene is TRBJ2-3, the V gene TRBV20-1; a weak D match, TRBD2 (6 bases). This CDR3 region has 11 residues. CDR1 DFQATT and CDR2 SNEGSKA come from the germline V gene (reference sequence). Trimming stripped 6 bases from V and 9 bases from J, with 13 bases between.

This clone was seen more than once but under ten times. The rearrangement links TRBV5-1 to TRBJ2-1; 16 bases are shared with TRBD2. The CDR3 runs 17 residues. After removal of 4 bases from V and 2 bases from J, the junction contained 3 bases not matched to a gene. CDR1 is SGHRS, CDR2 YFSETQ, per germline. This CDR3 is CASSSGTSGGAYNEQFF. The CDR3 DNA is TGCGCCAGCAGCAGCGGGACTAGCGGGGGGGCCTACAATGAGCAGTTCTTC.

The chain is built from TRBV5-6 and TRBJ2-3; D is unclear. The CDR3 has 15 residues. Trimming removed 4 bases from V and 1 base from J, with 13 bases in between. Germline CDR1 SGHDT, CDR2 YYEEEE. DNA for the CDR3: TGTGCCAGCAGCCGAAGGACCCAAGGCACAGATACGCAGTATTTT. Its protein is CASSRRTQGTDTQYF. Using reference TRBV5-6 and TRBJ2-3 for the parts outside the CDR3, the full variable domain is DAGVTQSPTHLIKTRGQQVTLRCSPKSGHDTVSWYQQALGQGPQFIFQYYEEEERQRGNFPDRFSGHQFPNYSSELNVNALLLGDSALYLCASSRRTQGTDTQYFGPGTRLTVL.

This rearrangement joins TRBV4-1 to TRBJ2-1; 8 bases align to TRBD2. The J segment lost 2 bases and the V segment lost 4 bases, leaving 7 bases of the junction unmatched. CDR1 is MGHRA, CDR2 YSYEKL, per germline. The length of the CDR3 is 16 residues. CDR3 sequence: CASSRLGLGAYNEQFF. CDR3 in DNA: TGCGCCAGCAGCCGTTTGGGACTAGGGGCCTACAATGAGCAGTTCTTC.

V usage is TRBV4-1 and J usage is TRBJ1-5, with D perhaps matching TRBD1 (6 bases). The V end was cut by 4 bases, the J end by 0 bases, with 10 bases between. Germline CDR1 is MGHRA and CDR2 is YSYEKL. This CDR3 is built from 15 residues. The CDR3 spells CASSLGQYSNQPQHF. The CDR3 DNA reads TGCGCCAGCAGCCTTGGACAGTATAGCAATCAGCCCCAGCATTTT.

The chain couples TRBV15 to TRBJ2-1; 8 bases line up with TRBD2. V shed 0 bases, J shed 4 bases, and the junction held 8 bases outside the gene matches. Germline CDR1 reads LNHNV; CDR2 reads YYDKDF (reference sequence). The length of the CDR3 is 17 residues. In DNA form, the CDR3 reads TGTGCCACCAGCAGAGATCTCCCCGGGGGGGGTTACAATGAGCAGTTCTTC. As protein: CATSRDLPGGGYNEQFF.